This TCR beta chain was retrieved from a study of T cells expressing NK-cell markers. The overall study: Seven HCMV-seropositive donors and one seronegative donor made up the eight sequenced donors.

A 5'RACE template switching approach incorporating UMIs was used to make TCR beta cDNA. TCRdb reprocessed the 5' RACE reads and keeps a single row for each CDR3 protein, giving no DNA. The sample totals over 250,000 distinct CDR3 sequences; its top ten clones hold roughly 4.2%. The source is a woman between 18 and 75 years old in good health. The sequenced sample was blood T cells: a sorted CD56 or NKG2C T cell subset, CD4+ or CD8+ T cells, or bulk PBMC T cells (not recorded which).

The CDR3 loop reads CASSLQDLPSTEAFF. The gene calls are TRBV5-1 and TRBJ1-1. This CDR3 is built from 15 residues. CDR1 and CDR2 from the germline V gene are SGHRS and YFSETQ.